These 18 T cell receptor beta chains came from one sample sequenced in a study of T-cell memory formation after mild COVID-19. In TCRdb, the 5' RACE reads were re-called with MiXCR into one record per CDR3 protein. The sample shows about 260,000 distinct CDR3 sequences, 15% to 20% of them seen only once. The sample consisted of PBMCs or a T cell subset sorted from them (not recorded which). The origin of the receptors is a man aged 18 to 30 who had mild COVID-19 (a few samples of this study predate the infection). Cell type and time point are not known.

CDR3 in amino acids: CASRNHEAFF. CDR3 in DNA: TGTGCCAGCAGAAACCATGAAGCTTTCTTT. The gene calls are TRBV6-2 or TRBV6-3 and TRBJ1-1; D call uncertain. The germline V and J ends were trimmed by 6 bases and 7 bases, with 6 bases remaining between them. The CDR3 contains 10 residues. Germline lookup yields CDR1 MNHEY and CDR2 SVGEGT.

This chain uses TRBV20-1 with TRBJ1-2; possibly TRBD1 for D (6 bases). The V gene lost 5 bases and the J gene lost 6 bases, with 22 bases spanning the gap. Germline CDR1 reads DFQATT; CDR2 reads SNEGSKA (reference sequence). CDR3 length: 15 amino acids. This chain's CDR3 is CSAVSHRALYHGYTF. CDR3 in DNA: TGCAGTGCTGTCAGCCACAGGGCCCTCTATCATGGCTACACCTTC.

This clonotype has just a few counts. V usage is TRBV4-1 and J usage is TRBJ2-3; D gene uncertain. The ends were cut back, 3 bases at V and 7 bases at J, with 17 bases in the middle. Germline CDR1 reads MGHRA; CDR2 reads YSYEKL. This CDR3 comprises 15 residues. The chain's CDR3 is CASSQVGDLGYTQYF. CDR3 DNA: TGCGCCAGCAGCCAGGTTGGGGATCTAGGCTATACGCAGTATTTT.

This clonotype was observed at least ten times. The rearrangement links TRBV12-3 or TRBV12-4 to TRBJ2-5, with 8 bases identical to TRBD1. V was pared by 3 bases and J by 1 base, with 1 base of the junction left unmatched. The CDR3 sequence is 14 residues long. As DNA, the CDR3 is TGTGCCAGCAGTTTTGGGACAGGCCAAGAGACCCAGTACTTC. Its protein product is CASSFGTGQETQYF.

The DNA of the CDR3 is TGTGCCAGCAGTATAGGGGGGGACTATGGCTACACCTTC. It specifies CASSIGGDYGYTF. J is TRBJ1-2 and V is TRBV6-5, with D tentatively TRBD1 (6 bases). Per the germline V gene, CDR1 is MNHEY and CDR2 is SVGAGI. This CDR3 has 13 amino acids. Trimming removed 5 bases from V and 3 bases from J, with 10 bases in between.

This clonotype was picked up a small number of times. V is TRBV5-1 and J is TRBJ2-7; no clear D gene. V lost 5 bases, J lost 3 bases, and 12 bases lay in between. The CDR3 is made up of 13 amino acids. From germline, CDR1 is SGHRS and CDR2 YFSETQ. The CDR3 DNA is TGCGCCAGCAGGGCGACAAACTTCTACGAGCAGTACTTC. Its translation is CASRATNFYEQYF.

This clonotype came up a few times. J is TRBJ1-5 and V is TRBV6-6; tentatively, D is TRBD1 (6 bases). The germline V gene has CDR1 MNHNY and CDR2 SVGAGI (reference sequence). Trimming left V 4 bases short and J 5 bases short, with 12 bases between. The CDR3 totals 14 residues. CDR3 DNA sequence: TGTGCCAGCAGTTCCATCAGGGGTCATCAGCCCCAGCATTTT. It codes for CASSSIRGHQPQHF.

This clonotype has a handful of counts. V is TRBV7-9 and J is TRBJ1-2, with D unresolved. Trimming shortened V by 1 base and J by 8 bases, and 8 bases separated the two germline ends. The CDR3 spans 12 residues. The germline CDR1 and CDR2 sequences are SEHNR and FQNEAQ (reference sequence). The CDR3: CASSLEGLGYTF. The CDR3 DNA reads TGTGCCAGCAGCTTAGAAGGGTTGGGCTACACCTTC.

V gene TRBV6-1 combines with J gene TRBJ2-1; weak D call: TRBD1 (5 bases). This CDR3 spans 13 amino acids. Germline CDR1 and CDR2: MNHNS and SASEGT. The V end was cut by 2 bases, the J end by 10 bases, with 12 bases between. CDR3 protein: CASSERQSGEQFF. The CDR3, as DNA: TGTGCCAGCAGTGAACGACAGTCCGGGGAGCAGTTCTTC.

This clonotype occurred a few times. This chain joins TRBV7-2 and TRBJ1-2; D is unresolved. The CDR3 runs to 13 residues. Trimming removed 6 bases from V and 0 bases from J, with 8 bases in between. The germline CDR1 and CDR2 sequences are SGHTA and FQGNSA. The CDR3 loop is CASSFQANYGYTF. CDR3 DNA sequence: TGTGCCAGCAGTTTCCAGGCTAACTATGGCTACACCTTC.

The rearrangement joins TRBV7-9 to TRBJ2-3; D is undetermined. The V end was cut by 5 bases, the J end by 2 bases, with 14 bases between. The CDR3 is 15 residues long. Germline V gene sequence: CDR1 SEHNR, CDR2 FQNEAQ (reference sequence). CDR3 DNA sequence: TGTGCCAGCAGCGGTGCAAACGGCTACACAGATACGCAGTATTTT. This codes for CASSGANGYTDTQYF.

The V and J genes are TRBV14 and TRBJ2-7, with D maybe TRBD1 (6 bases). This CDR3 region has 15 residues. Trimming took 4 bases from V and 4 from J, leaving 17 bases between them. CDR1 and CDR2 from the germline V gene are SGHDN and FVKESK. CDR3 coding DNA: TGTGCCAGCAGCCGCTGGACAGAGGGAGTATACGAGCAGTACTTC. Translated: CASSRWTEGVYEQYF.

This clonotype has only a few counts. The chain recombines TRBV10-3 with TRBJ2-2, with a possible D match to TRBD1 (6 bases). CDR1 is ENHRY, CDR2 SYGVKD, per germline. This CDR3 region has 13 residues. V was shortened by 6 bases and J by 7 bases, with 12 bases between the two germline ends. The chain's CDR3 is CAISAQGVGELFF. The CDR3 coding sequence is TGTGCCATCAGCGCACAGGGCGTCGGGGAGCTGTTTTTT.

Here the CDR3 DNA reads TGTGCCAGCAGCCCTCCGGGAGCAACCTACGAGCAGTACGTC. This sequence encodes CASSPPGATYEQYV. V and J are TRBV7-9 and TRBJ2-7, with D maybe TRBD2 (6 bases). The CDR3 extends over 14 amino acids. Germline CDR1 and CDR2: SEHNR and FQNEAQ (reference sequence). V gave up 5 bases and J gave up 2 bases, with 13 bases separating them.

The J gene is TRBJ2-5, the V gene TRBV5-1; unclear D gene. Trimming pared 1 base from V and 4 bases from J, leaving 8 bases between. This CDR3 region has 13 residues. The germline V gene has CDR1 SGHRS and CDR2 YFSETQ. CDR3 nucleotides: TGCGCCAGCAGCTTGTGGTTTGGAGAGACCCAGTACTTC. Translation: CASSLWFGETQYF.

The V call is TRBV7-3, the J call TRBJ2-5; D is tentatively TRBD1 or TRBD2 (5 bases each). Germline V lookup: CDR1 SGHTA, CDR2 FQGTGA. This CDR3 comprises 13 residues. Trimming removed 4 bases from V and 5 bases from J, with 11 bases in between. The CDR3 DNA reads TGTGCCAGCAGCTACGGGGCAGGCGAGACCCAGTACTTC. It codes for CASSYGAGETQYF.

This chain connects TRBV2 to TRBJ1-6; no firm D call. CDR1 is SNHLY and CDR2 is FYNNEI in the germline V gene. The CDR3 runs 16 residues. The V and J ends lost 2 bases and 8 bases respectively, with 16 bases between them. The CDR3, as DNA: TGTGCCAGCAGTGAACTGGACCTCCGGAGGGATTCACCCCTCCACTTT. Amino acids: CASSELDLRRDSPLHF.

The chain employs TRBV7-2 and TRBJ2-3; unclear D gene. V lost 1 base to trimming and J lost 9 bases, with 11 bases between them. The CDR3 is 13 residues long. Per germline, CDR1 SGHTA and CDR2 FQGNSA. This CDR3 reads CASSLGSENTQYF. CDR3 sequence (DNA): TGTGCCAGCAGCTTAGGGTCGGAGAACACGCAGTATTTT.